The 27 T cell receptor beta chains below were found in one sample sequenced in a study of blood T cells in healthy people across ages. PCR was performed a second time for roughly 7 to 11 cycles using a sample-barcoded 5' primer and a J-beta primer mix. TCRdb redid the calling of the 5' RACE reads with MiXCR, one entry per CDR3 protein. The data contain hundreds of thousands of distinct CDR3 sequences, around 49% of them singletons. The sequencing sample was made of blood. These receptors came from a woman aged 55-70 years in good health.

The rearrangement uses TRBV28 and TRBJ2-3; D is perhaps TRBD2 (5 bases). V gave up 4 bases and J gave up 3 bases, with 8 bases separating them. Germline-derived CDR1 and CDR2 are MDHEN and SYDVKM. The CDR3 is made up of 13 amino acids. CDR3 in DNA: TGTGCCAGCAGTTCTGTAGCGACAGATACGCAGTATTTT. Encoded protein: CASSSVATDTQYF.

The chain uses TRBV15 and TRBJ2-5; weak D call: TRBD2 (6 bases). This CDR3 is 11 amino acids long. Germline V gene lookup returns CDR1 LNHNV and CDR2 YYDKDF (reference sequence). Trimming stripped 8 bases from V and 5 bases from J, with 9 bases between. CDR3: CATLSGETQYF. Here the CDR3 DNA reads TGTGCCACCTTAAGCGGGGAGACCCAGTACTTC.

The chain employs TRBV29-1 and TRBJ2-1; possibly TRBD1 for D (5 bases). V was cut by 4 bases and J by 10 bases, with 11 bases left in between. Germline CDR1 SQVTM, CDR2 ANQGSEA. The CDR3 covers 11 residues. The CDR3 loop reads CSVGTGYEQFF. CDR3 nucleotide sequence: TGCAGCGTTGGAACAGGCTACGAGCAGTTCTTC.

With regard to this clonotype: A much larger clone differs by one base, so this may be a read error. V and J are TRBV3-1 and TRBJ2-7; D perhaps matches TRBD2 (6 bases). This CDR3 contains 15 residues. Germline CDR1 LGHDT, CDR2 YNNKEL (reference sequence). CDR3 amino acids: CACSQRVEGIYEQYF. As DNA, the CDR3 is TGTGCCTGCAGCCAAAGGGTGGAGGGGATCTACGAGCAGTACTTC.

The chain employs TRBV29-1 and TRBJ1-2; no clear D. CDR1 is SQVTM, CDR2 ANQGSEA, per germline. V was clipped by 3 bases and J by 8 bases, with 10 bases between them. The CDR3 is 11 residues long. The CDR3 region is CSVDILSGYTF. The CDR3 nucleotides are TGCAGCGTTGACATTCTCAGCGGCTACACCTTC.

The genes are TRBV16 and TRBJ1-1, with D possibly matching TRBD1 (5 bases). Germline assignment: CDR1 KGHSY and CDR2 FQNENV. This CDR3 is 19 amino acids long. The V and J ends lost 0 bases and 0 bases respectively, with 20 bases between them. CDR3 amino acids: CASSQSGVRLKTMNTEAFF. DNA for the CDR3: TGTGCCAGCAGCCAATCAGGGGTCAGGCTTAAAACTATGAACACTGAAGCTTTCTTT.

The chain recombines TRBV30 with TRBJ1-1; D gene unclear. The CDR3 loop spans 11 amino acids. Germline lookup yields CDR1 GTSNPN and CDR2 SVGIG (reference sequence). Trimming took 0 bases from V and 10 from J, leaving 9 bases between them. For the CDR3, the DNA is TGTGCCTGGAGTGTACCAGCCCCAGCTTTCTTT. Protein: CAWSVPAPAFF.

This clonotype was observed a handful of times. This chain links TRBV9 with TRBJ2-3; 8 bases are a match to TRBD1. This CDR3 has 16 residues. The germline V gene has CDR1 SGDLS and CDR2 YYNGEE. Trimming at V came to 3 bases and at J to 1 base, leaving 7 bases not matched to a gene. The CDR3: CASSGGEGQGTDTQYF. The CDR3 DNA is TGTGCCAGCAGCGGCGGAGAGGGACAGGGCACAGATACGCAGTATTTT.

The chain links TRBV20-1 to TRBJ2-1; 8 bases are a match to TRBD2. Germline V lookup: CDR1 DFQATT, CDR2 SNEGSKA (reference sequence). The CDR3 covers 15 residues. The junction had 5 bases not matched to a gene; V was cut back by 0 bases and J by 4 bases. CDR3: CSARDASGRYNEQFF. DNA for the CDR3: TGCAGTGCTAGAGATGCCAGCGGGAGATACAATGAGCAGTTCTTC.

This clonotype showed up just once. The chain recombines TRBV20-1 with TRBJ2-1, with TRBD2 matching over 9 bases. The germline V gene encodes CDR1 DFQATT and CDR2 SNEGSKA (reference sequence). V dropped 5 bases and J dropped 5; count of bases not matched to a gene: 10. CDR3 length equals 15 residues. CDR3 in amino acids: CSAPTRLADNNEQFF. CDR3 DNA sequence: TGCAGTGCTCCTACTCGACTAGCGGATAACAATGAGCAGTTCTTC.

The chain couples TRBV30 to TRBJ2-7; 13 bases map to TRBD2. V shed 0 bases and J 3 bases; nucleotides not matched to a gene: 11. This CDR3 contains 18 residues. Germline assignment: CDR1 GTSNPN and CDR2 SVGIG (reference sequence). The CDR3 bases are TGTGCCTGGAGTGTATACGGGACTAGCGGGATAGCTTTCTACGAGCAGTACTTC. This codes for CAWSVYGTSGIAFYEQYF.

This clonotype was counted a few times. This CDR3 is CASSQVGLAGIQETQYF. CDR3 nucleotides: TGTGCCAGCAGCCAAGTCGGACTAGCGGGAATCCAAGAGACCCAGTACTTC. The chain combines TRBV14 with TRBJ2-5, with TRBD2 matching over 12 bases. Germline V CDR1 and CDR2: SGHDN, FVKESK. This CDR3 is built from 17 residues. Trimming cost V 1 base and J 1 base; bases outside gene matches: 4.

The rearrangement links TRBV7-2 to TRBJ2-5, with TRBD1 matching 7 bases. Matching the DNA end better, TRBJ2-7 makes the J call doubtful. CDR3 length equals 15 residues. Germline CDR1 SGHTA, CDR2 FQGNSA. The CDR3 DNA sequence: TGTGCCAGCAACTACGACCCGGGACAGAACTACGAGCAGTACTTC. Protein product: CASNYDPGQNYEQYF.

The chain employs TRBV4-3 and TRBJ2-4; the D gene is possibly TRBD1 (6 bases). The end of the DNA fits TRBJ2-7 better, so the J call may be wrong. The CDR3 extends over 17 amino acids. Germline V gene data show CDR1 as LGHNA and CDR2 as YSLEER. The CDR3 bases are TGCGCCAGCAGCCAAGAAGCCCCAAGGGGGTTGACCTACGAGCAGTACTTC. Protein sequence: CASSQEAPRGLTYEQYF.

The DNA for the CDR3 is TGTGCCAGCAGTCAACTGGGGGCTAGTGGCTACACCTTC. As protein: CASSQLGASGYTF. This chain uses TRBV7-9 with TRBJ1-2, with D tentatively TRBD1 (6 bases). V dropped 6 bases and J dropped 7 bases, with 15 bases sitting between them. Germline CDR1 and CDR2: SEHNR and FQNEAQ (reference sequence). The CDR3 contains 13 residues.

This clonotype was counted ten times or more. The chain is built from TRBV12-3 or TRBV12-4 and TRBJ2-3; 9 nucleotides align to TRBD2. J was trimmed by 11 bases and V by 6 bases; bases with no gene match: 18. This CDR3 contains 16 residues. CDR3 nucleotides: TGTGCCAGCAGCCCATCAAGCGGGAGGAACACAGATGTGCAGTATTTT. Translated, it gives CASSPSSGRNTDVQYF.

In this sample, this clonotype turned up a few times. This sequence joins TRBV6-2 or TRBV6-3 and TRBJ2-5, with D maybe TRBD2 (5 bases). Trimming stripped 7 bases from V and 0 bases from J, with 12 bases between. This CDR3 has 14 amino acids. Germline CDR1 reads MNHEY; CDR2 reads SVGEGT. CDR3 protein: CASKDYRYQETQYF. The CDR3 nucleotides read TGTGCCAGCAAAGACTACCGGTACCAAGAGACCCAGTACTTC.

This chain uses TRBV11-3 with TRBJ2-7, with TRBD1 matching over 8 bases. V was pared by 5 bases and J by 6 bases, with 3 bases of the junction left unmatched. CDR3 size: 12 residues. Germline V gene lookup returns CDR1 SGHNT and CDR2 YENEEA. CDR3 bases: TGTGCCAGCAGCCAGACAGGGGTCGAGCAGTACTTC. Protein product: CASSQTGVEQYF.

This clonotype was seen at least ten times. V usage is TRBV15 and J usage is TRBJ2-1; D is ambiguous. The CDR3 runs to 15 residues. The V and J ends lost 8 bases and 1 base respectively, with 15 bases between them. From germline, CDR1 is LNHNV and CDR2 YYDKDF (reference sequence). Here the CDR3 reads CATAKRVQSYNEQFF. The CDR3 coding sequence is TGTGCCACCGCCAAACGGGTTCAATCCTACAATGAGCAGTTCTTC.

The CDR3 DNA is TGTGCCAGCAGCCCACGCCCCGTAGAGACCCAGTACTTC. This translates into CASSPRPVETQYF. The rearrangement links TRBV7-2 to TRBJ2-5; D not resolved. This CDR3 spans 13 amino acids. The germline V gene has CDR1 SGHTA and CDR2 FQGNSA. Trimming pared 5 bases from V and 4 bases from J, leaving 11 bases between.

This clonotype has a handful of counts. The CDR3: CASSLTHSGMDGVSYEQYF. The CDR3 DNA reads as TGCGCCAGCAGCCTGACCCATAGCGGAATGGACGGGGTTTCCTACGAGCAGTACTTC. This rearrangement joins TRBV5-1 to TRBJ2-7; tentative D call: TRBD2 (6 bases). This CDR3 is built from 19 residues. Germline CDR1 and CDR2: SGHRS and YFSETQ. The V end lost 4 bases, the J end lost 1 base, and 27 bases lay between the germline ends.

The sample holds many counts of this clonotype. This chain joins TRBV9 and TRBJ2-7; D is perhaps TRBD1 (7 bases). This CDR3 has 12 residues. The V and J ends lost 6 bases and 3 bases respectively, with 10 bases between them. Per the germline V gene, CDR1 is SGDLS and CDR2 is YYNGEE. CDR3 nucleotides: TGTGCCAGCAACAGGGGAGGCTACGAGCAGTACTTC. Translated, it gives CASNRGGYEQYF.

This clonotype was counted once. The chain has TRBV9 and TRBJ2-5; D possibly corresponds to TRBD1 (6 bases). The germline gives CDR1 SGDLS, CDR2 YYNGEE. The ends were cut back, 0 bases at V and 5 bases at J, with 11 bases in the middle. The length of the CDR3 is 14 residues. The CDR3 nucleotides read TGTGCCAGCAGCGTAGGGAACAGGGCGGAGACCCAGTACTTC. Translating gives CASSVGNRAETQYF.

The chain recombines TRBV20-1 with TRBJ2-5; 9 bases line up with TRBD1. The J call is in doubt because the DNA end fits TRBJ2-7 better. Germline V CDR1 and CDR2: DFQATT, SNEGSKA (reference sequence). The length of the CDR3 is 13 residues. The CDR3 spells CSETGGEGYEQYF. The CDR3 bases are TGCAGTGAAACAGGGGGCGAAGGTTACGAGCAGTACTTC.

There are a few counts of this clonotype. The V and J genes are TRBV5-1 and TRBJ2-6, with D uncertain. V lost 4 bases, J lost 2 bases, and 13 bases lay in between. The V gene's germline CDR1 is SGHRS and CDR2 YFSETQ. The length of the CDR3 is 16 residues. This CDR3 reads CASSPGYGPGANVLTF. As DNA, the CDR3 is TGCGCCAGCAGCCCCGGGTACGGGCCTGGGGCCAACGTCCTGACTTTC.

The gene calls are TRBV21-1 and TRBJ2-1; the table's D gene call, TRBD1, was not cross checked with the DNA. TRBV21-1 is a pseudogene segment. CDR3 length equals 13 residues. The CDR3 protein is CASSKEWGYEQFF. DNA of the CDR3: TGTGCCAGCAGCAAAGAATGGGGGTATGAGCAGTTCTTC.

This clonotype was picked up a small number of times. V usage is TRBV7-8 and J usage is TRBJ1-4, with 7 bases that match TRBD1. The V segment lost 2 bases and the J segment 4 bases; nucleotides outside the gene matches: 16. CDR3 length: 19 amino acids. Germline CDR1 reads SGHVS; CDR2 reads FQNEAQ. This CDR3 reads CASSLPDREGETDNEKLFF. The CDR3 DNA reads TGTGCCAGCAGCTTACCCGACAGGGAGGGGGAGACGGATAATGAAAAACTGTTTTTT.